Listed below are T cell receptor beta chains from one sample, sequenced in a study of blood T cells in healthy people across ages. TCRdb analysed the 5' RACE reads with MiXCR anew, one entry per CDR3 protein. The data show under 950,000 distinct CDR3 sequences, with approximately 21% seen just once and about 22% held by the top ten. Sequencing input: blood. These receptors came from a man in his 70s in good health. Each CDR3 is given with its conserved first and last residue. The order of the fields is CDR3 length, clone size, V gene, J gene, D gene, CDR3 protein, CDR3 DNA. The D gene is left open where the match is weak. Clone size, where shown, is once, few, many, or a class for clones that have expanded.

cdr3_length: 14
clone_size: many
v_call: TRBV27
j_call: TRBJ2-4
d_call: -
cdr3_aa: CASSSGLAKNIQYF
cdr3_nt: TGTGCCAGCAGCTCCGGACTAGCCAAAAACATTCAGTACTTC

cdr3_length: 15
clone_size: -
v_call: TRBV12-3/TRBV12-4
j_call: TRBJ1-1
d_call: -
cdr3_aa: CASSPRGTWDTEAFF
cdr3_nt: TGTGCCAGCAGTCCGAGGGGCACCTGGGACACTGAAGCTTTCTTT

cdr3_length: 13
clone_size: -
v_call: TRBV7-2
j_call: TRBJ1-5
d_call: -
cdr3_aa: CASSRKRDLPQHF
cdr3_nt: TGTGCCAGCAGCAGAAAGAGAGATCTGCCCCAGCATTTT

cdr3_length: 13
clone_size: -
v_call: TRBV20-1
j_call: TRBJ1-4
d_call: -
cdr3_aa: CSASQGANEKLFF
cdr3_nt: TGCAGTGCTAGTCAAGGGGCGAATGAAAAACTGTTTTTT

cdr3_length: 16
clone_size: few
v_call: TRBV2
j_call: TRBJ2-5
d_call: -
cdr3_aa: CASKGGSGGLQETQYF
cdr3_nt: TGTGCCAGCAAAGGAGGAAGTGGGGGACTCCAAGAGACCCAGTACTTC

cdr3_length: 14
clone_size: few
v_call: TRBV10-3
j_call: TRBJ1-2
d_call: -
cdr3_aa: CAISERGANYGYTF
cdr3_nt: TGTGCCATCAGTGAGCGGGGAGCTAACTATGGCTACACCTTC

cdr3_length: 10
clone_size: many
v_call: TRBV29-1
j_call: TRBJ2-3
d_call: -
cdr3_aa: CSVAWDTQYF
cdr3_nt: TGCAGCGTTGCCTGGGATACGCAGTATTTT

cdr3_length: 17
clone_size: few
v_call: TRBV7-2
j_call: TRBJ2-3
d_call: -
cdr3_aa: CASTTKSPRARTDTQYF
cdr3_nt: TGTGCCAGCACCACCAAATCCCCGCGGGCACGCACAGATACGCAGTATTTT

cdr3_length: 13
clone_size: many
v_call: TRBV12-3/TRBV12-4
j_call: TRBJ1-1
d_call: -
cdr3_aa: CASSLTQNTEAFF
cdr3_nt: TGTGCCAGCAGTCTGACACAGAACACTGAAGCTTTCTTT

cdr3_length: 15
clone_size: -
v_call: TRBV12-3/TRBV12-4
j_call: TRBJ1-3
d_call: -
cdr3_aa: CASSFGRVTGNTIYF
cdr3_nt: TGTGCCAGCAGTTTTGGCCGGGTGACTGGAAACACCATATATTTT

cdr3_length: 16
clone_size: few
v_call: TRBV18
j_call: TRBJ1-2
d_call: TRBD1
cdr3_aa: CASSPRPNRGPYGYTF
cdr3_nt: TGTGCCAGCTCACCACGTCCTAACAGGGGGCCCTATGGCTACACCTTC

cdr3_length: 17
clone_size: -
v_call: TRBV25-1
j_call: TRBJ2-5
d_call: -
cdr3_aa: CASSDLPRTGGGETQYF
cdr3_nt: TGTGCCAGCAGTGATCTCCCTCGTACAGGGGGGGGCGAGACCCAGTACTTC

cdr3_length: 15
clone_size: few
v_call: TRBV29-1
j_call: TRBJ1-2
d_call: TRBD1
cdr3_aa: CSVEGARGQSYGYTF
cdr3_nt: TGCAGCGTGGAGGGGGCCAGGGGGCAAAGCTATGGCTACACCTTC

cdr3_length: 13
clone_size: many
v_call: TRBV9
j_call: TRBJ2-7
d_call: -
cdr3_aa: CASSPQGPYEQYF
cdr3_nt: TGTGCCAGCAGCCCCCAGGGGCCCTACGAGCAGTACTTC

cdr3_length: 17
clone_size: -
v_call: TRBV12-3/TRBV12-4
j_call: TRBJ1-2
d_call: -
cdr3_aa: CASSPNREGTFLGGYTF
cdr3_nt: TGTGCCAGCAGCCCAAATCGCGAGGGAACGTTCTTGGGTGGCTACACCTTC

cdr3_length: 17
clone_size: many
v_call: TRBV6-6
j_call: TRBJ2-5
d_call: TRBD2
cdr3_aa: CASSKIRTSGGEETQYF
cdr3_nt: TGTGCCAGCAGTAAAATCCGGACTAGCGGGGGGGAAGAGACCCAGTACTTC

cdr3_length: 16
clone_size: few
v_call: TRBV10-3
j_call: TRBJ2-3
d_call: -
cdr3_aa: CAISESVARSTDTQYF
cdr3_nt: TGTGCCATCAGTGAGTCGGTAGCGAGAAGCACAGATACGCAGTATTTT